Included here is one T cell receptor beta chain sequence, with context. The ends lost 4 bases at V and 7 bases at J; junction bases unmatched: 6. Germline V lookup: CDR1 MNHEY, CDR2 SVGEGT. The length of the CDR3 is 15 residues. These data originate in a study of blood T cell repertoires in COVID-19. Study overall: Acute-phase and convalescent COVID-19 samples originated in the United States, Italy and Spain. The cDNA or gDNA used as material had been derived from T cells, B-cell-depleted T cells, or PBMCs.

Original data processing: Researchers report that nucleated cell counts were estimated from reference gene primer amplification. Sequenced by immunoSEQ multiplex PCR; TCRdb stores in-frame clones only, minus some. The V and J calls and clone size were taken over from that table, and D and trimming were inferred from the DNA. Here the sample spans about 110,000 clones, over 80% being singletons. The origin of this receptor is a human donor in a cohort sampled during active COVID-19. The specimen was peripheral blood. The gene calls are TRBV6-2 or TRBV6-3 and TRBJ2-1, with 11 bases that match TRBD2. CDR3 DNA sequence: TGTGCCAGCAGTTCCTGGGCTAGCGGGGGGAATGAGCAGTTCTTC. It specifies CASSSWASGGNEQFF.